The source of this T cell receptor (beta chain) is a study of radiation and T cells in renal cell carcinoma. Remarks on this clone: Its antigen remains unknown.

Measured with immunoSEQ multiplex PCR; TCRdb has only the in-frame clones, and not every one. This sample has 7,500 to 8,000 clones, with 65% found just once. The treatment is: treatment-naive control, cytoreductive nephrectomy. Treatment-naive patients without radiation supplied the control tumors at nephrectomy. The patient's renal cell carcinoma had clear cell pathology. Controls included a handful of female and around 10 male donors, resected 2011 to 2014. The study, taken as a whole, reports: Irradiated tumors held more dominant CDR3 motifs than control tumors.

The specimen comprised tumor tissue, sampled from a patient whose treatment was nephrectomy without radiotherapy. The sequence was obtained from a woman in her 70s with renal cell carcinoma.

Here the CDR3 DNA reads TGTGCCAGCAGCCCCCTGGACAGCAACACTGAAGCTTTCTTT. Translation gives CASSPLDSNTEAFF. V and J are TRBV5-6 and TRBJ1-1; D perhaps matches TRBD1 (6 bases). The CDR3 has 14 amino acids. Germline V gene sequence: CDR1 SGHDT, CDR2 YYEEEE. V gave up 4 bases and J gave up 2 bases, with 12 bases separating them.